One TCR beta chain is described in this entry. Per the original data handling: Amplification of reference gene primers was used by the study to estimate nucleated cell counts. Sequencing was performed with immunoSEQ multiplex PCR; in TCRdb, only in-frame clones are kept and a portion is missing. V and J calls and clone size are given by that table; D and trimming were obtained from the DNA. This table has about 36,000 clones, 78% appearing once. This entry comes from a study of blood T cell repertoires in COVID-19. Turning to the study itself: Sources were T cells, B-cell-depleted T cells, or PBMCs; the material itself was cDNA or gDNA.

This CDR3 contains 15 residues. Trimming removed 3 bases from V and 2 bases from J, with 11 bases in between. The germline V gene has CDR1 LNHNV and CDR2 YYDKDF (reference sequence). The receptor was derived from a man aged 55-75 years with acute or convalescent COVID-19. V and J are TRBV15 and TRBJ2-4; possible D gene TRBD2, 6 bases. The material sequenced was peripheral blood. CDR3 region: CATSRVRGSKNIQYF. The CDR3 nucleotides read TGTGCCACCAGCAGGGTCCGGGGGTCCAAAAACATTCAGTACTTC.